This T cell receptor (beta chain) was captured in a study of cytomegalovirus exposure and HLA in healthy donors. General study points: Reports indicated that the classifier achieved high specificity and sensitivity in diagnosing cytomegalovirus status.

Separation from the roughly 670-subject first cohort characterized the roughly 120-subject validation cohort, to which the donors belonged. Trimming removed 0 bases at V and 6 bases at J, with 10 bases between. This CDR3 contains 13 residues. Germline V gene lookup returns CDR1 SGDLS and CDR2 YYNGEE. Assay used: immunoSEQ multiplex PCR; TCRdb lists only in-frame clones, some missing. The table records around 50,000 clones, roughly 93% of them present only once. A remark on this clone: Its target is unknown.

The J gene is TRBJ2-7, the V gene TRBV9, with D unclear. The TCR sequence derives from a woman aged 18-30 years in good health and CMV-seronegative. The sequenced material came from PBMCs. Here the CDR3 DNA reads TGTGCCAGCAGCGTAGGCGGTTCGGCCGAGCAGTACTTC. Its translation is CASSVGGSAEQYF.